This T cell receptor (beta chain) appears in the sequencing data of a study of blood T cell repertoires in COVID-19. This CDR3 comprises 13 residues. Germline lookup yields CDR1 GTSNPN and CDR2 SVGIG (reference sequence). Trimming pared 5 bases from V and 5 bases from J, leaving 15 bases between. The protocol was immunoSEQ multiplex PCR, while the TCRdb copy is restricted to in-frame clones and leaves out a portion. In the table there are 200,000 to 250,000 clones, approximately 82% of which are singletons. The receptor's source is a woman aged 18-30 years with acute or convalescent COVID-19. The genes are TRBV30 and TRBJ1-1; TRBD1 might be the D (5 bases). Sequencing was carried out using peripheral blood. CDR3 sequence: CAWETQGNTEAFF. CDR3 in DNA: TGTGCCTGGGAAACCCAGGGTAATACTGAAGCTTTCTTT.